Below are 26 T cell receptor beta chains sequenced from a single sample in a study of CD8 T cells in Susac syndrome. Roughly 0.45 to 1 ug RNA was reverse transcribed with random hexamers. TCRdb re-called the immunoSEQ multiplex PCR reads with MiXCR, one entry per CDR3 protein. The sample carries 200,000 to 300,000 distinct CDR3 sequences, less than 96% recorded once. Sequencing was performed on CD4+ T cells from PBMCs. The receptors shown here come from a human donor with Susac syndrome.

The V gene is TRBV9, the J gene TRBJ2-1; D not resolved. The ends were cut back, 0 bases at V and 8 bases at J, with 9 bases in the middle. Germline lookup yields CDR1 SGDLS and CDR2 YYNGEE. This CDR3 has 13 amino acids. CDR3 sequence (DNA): TGTGCCAGCAGCGTAGGACTCTTGGATGAGCAGTTCTTC. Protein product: CASSVGLLDEQFF. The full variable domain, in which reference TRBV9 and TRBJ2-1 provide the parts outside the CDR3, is DSGVTQTPKHLITATGQRVTLRCSPRSGDLSVYWYQQSLDQGLQFLIQYYNGEERAKGNILERFSAQQFPDLHSELNLSSLELGDSALYFCASSVGLLDEQFFGPGTRLTVL.

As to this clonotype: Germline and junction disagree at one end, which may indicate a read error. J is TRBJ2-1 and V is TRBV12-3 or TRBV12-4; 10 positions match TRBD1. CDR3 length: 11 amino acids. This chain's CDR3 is CASSRDRGCIF. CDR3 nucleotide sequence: TGTGCCAGCAGCCGGGACAGGGGCTGCATCTTC.

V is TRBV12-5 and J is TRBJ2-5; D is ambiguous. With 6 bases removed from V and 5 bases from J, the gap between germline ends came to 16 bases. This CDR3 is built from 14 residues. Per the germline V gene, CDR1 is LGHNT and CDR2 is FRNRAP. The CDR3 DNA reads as TGTGCTAGTGGCACGTCAAGGTTGCAGGAGACCCAGTACTTC. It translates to CASGTSRLQETQYF.

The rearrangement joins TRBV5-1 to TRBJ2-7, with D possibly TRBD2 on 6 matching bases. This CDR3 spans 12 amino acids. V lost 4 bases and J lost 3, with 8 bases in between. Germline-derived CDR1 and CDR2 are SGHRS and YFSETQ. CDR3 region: CASSKDYYEQYF. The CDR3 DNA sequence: TGCGCCAGCAGCAAGGACTACTACGAGCAGTACTTC.

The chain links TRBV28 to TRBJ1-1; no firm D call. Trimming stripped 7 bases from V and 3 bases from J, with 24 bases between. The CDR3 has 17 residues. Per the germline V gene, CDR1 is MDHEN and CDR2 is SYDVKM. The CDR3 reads CASTGDTIRPRDTEAFF. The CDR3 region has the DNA TGTGCCAGCACGGGAGATACCATAAGGCCGCGGGACACTGAAGCTTTCTTT.

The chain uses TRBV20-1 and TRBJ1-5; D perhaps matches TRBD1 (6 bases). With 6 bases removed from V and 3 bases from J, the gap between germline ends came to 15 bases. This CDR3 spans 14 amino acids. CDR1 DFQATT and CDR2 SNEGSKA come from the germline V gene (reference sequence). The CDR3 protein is CSARDRIHNQPQHF. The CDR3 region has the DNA TGCAGTGCCCGAGACAGGATCCACAATCAGCCCCAGCATTTT.

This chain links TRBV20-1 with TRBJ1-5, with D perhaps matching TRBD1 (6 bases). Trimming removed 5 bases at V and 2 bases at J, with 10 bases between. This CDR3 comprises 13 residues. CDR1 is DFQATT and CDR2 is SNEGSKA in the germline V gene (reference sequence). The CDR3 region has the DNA TGCAGTGCTGACCGACAGGGCAATCAGCCCCAGCATTTT. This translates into CSADRQGNQPQHF.

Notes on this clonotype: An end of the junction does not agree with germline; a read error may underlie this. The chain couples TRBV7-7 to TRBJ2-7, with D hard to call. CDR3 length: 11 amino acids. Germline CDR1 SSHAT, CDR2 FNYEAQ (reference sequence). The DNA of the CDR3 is TGTGCTAGCAGCGACGGATACGAGCAGTACTTC. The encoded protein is CASSDGYEQYF.

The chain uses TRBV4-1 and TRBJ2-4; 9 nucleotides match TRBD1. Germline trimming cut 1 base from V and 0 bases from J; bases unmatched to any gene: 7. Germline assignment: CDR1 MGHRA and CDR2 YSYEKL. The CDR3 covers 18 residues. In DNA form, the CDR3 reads TGCGCCAGCAGCCAAGGGGGACAGGGTCCCCTAGCCAAAAACATTCAGTACTTC. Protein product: CASSQGGQGPLAKNIQYF.

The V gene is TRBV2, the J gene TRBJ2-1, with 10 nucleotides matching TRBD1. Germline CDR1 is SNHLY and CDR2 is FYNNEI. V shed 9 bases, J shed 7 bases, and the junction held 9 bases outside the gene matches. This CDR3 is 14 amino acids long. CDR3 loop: CARMGDRGRNEQFF. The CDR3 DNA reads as TGTGCCAGAATGGGGGACAGGGGAAGAAATGAGCAGTTCTTC.

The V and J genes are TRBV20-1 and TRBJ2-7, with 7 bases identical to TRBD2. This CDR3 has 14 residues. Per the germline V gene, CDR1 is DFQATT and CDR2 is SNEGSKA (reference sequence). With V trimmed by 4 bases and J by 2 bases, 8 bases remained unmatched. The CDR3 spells CSAKTGTTTYEQYF. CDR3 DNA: TGCAGTGCTAAAACCGGGACTACTACCTACGAGCAGTACTTC.

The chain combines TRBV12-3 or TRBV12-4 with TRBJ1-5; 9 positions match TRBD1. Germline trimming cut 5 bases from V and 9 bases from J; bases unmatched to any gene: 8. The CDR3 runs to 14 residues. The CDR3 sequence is CASSLGTGRSPQHF. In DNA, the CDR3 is TGTGCCAGCAGTCTCGGGACAGGGAGGTCGCCCCAGCATTTT.

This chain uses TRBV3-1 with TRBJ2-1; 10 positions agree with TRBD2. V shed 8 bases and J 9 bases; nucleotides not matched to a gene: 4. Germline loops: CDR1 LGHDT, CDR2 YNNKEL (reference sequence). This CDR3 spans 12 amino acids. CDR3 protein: CASCLAGAEQFF. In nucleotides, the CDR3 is TGTGCCAGCTGCCTAGCGGGAGCTGAGCAGTTCTTC.

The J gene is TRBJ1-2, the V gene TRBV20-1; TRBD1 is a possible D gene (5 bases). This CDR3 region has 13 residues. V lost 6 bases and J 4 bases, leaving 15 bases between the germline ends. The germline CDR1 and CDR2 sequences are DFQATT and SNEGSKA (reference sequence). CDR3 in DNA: TGCAGTGCCAGGCGGGGCAGGAGCTATGGCTACACCTTC. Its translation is CSARRGRSYGYTF.

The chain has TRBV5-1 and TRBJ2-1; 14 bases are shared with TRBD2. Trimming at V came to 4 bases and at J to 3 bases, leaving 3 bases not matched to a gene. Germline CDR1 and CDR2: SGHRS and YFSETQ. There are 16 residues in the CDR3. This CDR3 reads CASSPGTSGSYNEQFF. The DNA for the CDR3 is TGCGCCAGCAGCCCCGGGACTAGCGGGAGCTACAATGAGCAGTTCTTC. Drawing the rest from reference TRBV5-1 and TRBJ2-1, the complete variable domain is KAGVTQTPRYLIKTRGQQVTLSCSPISGHRSVSWYQQTPGQGLQFLFEYFSETQRNKGNFPGRFSGRQFSNSRSEMNVSTLELGDSALYLCASSPGTSGSYNEQFFGPGTRLTVL.

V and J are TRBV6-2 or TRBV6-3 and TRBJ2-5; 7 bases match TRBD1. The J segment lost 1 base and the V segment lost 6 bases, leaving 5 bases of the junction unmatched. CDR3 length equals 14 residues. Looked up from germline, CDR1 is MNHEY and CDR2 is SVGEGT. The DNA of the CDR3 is TGTGCCAGCAGCTGGGACAGTCTCCAAGAGACCCAGTACTTC. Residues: CASSWDSLQETQYF.

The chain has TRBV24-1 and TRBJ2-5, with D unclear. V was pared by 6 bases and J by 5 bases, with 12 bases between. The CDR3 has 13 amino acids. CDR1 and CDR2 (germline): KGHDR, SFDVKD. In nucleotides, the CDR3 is TGTGCCACCAGTTCGACGGGCCAGGAGACCCAGTACTTC. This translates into CATSSTGQETQYF.

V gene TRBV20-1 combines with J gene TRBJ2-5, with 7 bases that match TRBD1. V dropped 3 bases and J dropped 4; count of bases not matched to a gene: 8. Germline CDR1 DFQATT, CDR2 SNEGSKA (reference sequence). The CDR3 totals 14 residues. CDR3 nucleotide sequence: TGCAGTGCTAGGTCGGGACAGCTCGCAGAGACCCAGTACTTC. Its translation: CSARSGQLAETQYF.

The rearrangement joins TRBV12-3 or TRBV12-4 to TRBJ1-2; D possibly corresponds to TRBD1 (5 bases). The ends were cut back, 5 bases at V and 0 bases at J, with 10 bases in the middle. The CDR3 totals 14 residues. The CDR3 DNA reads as TGTGCCAGCAGTGAAGCGACAGCTAACTATGGCTACACCTTC. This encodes CASSEATANYGYTF.

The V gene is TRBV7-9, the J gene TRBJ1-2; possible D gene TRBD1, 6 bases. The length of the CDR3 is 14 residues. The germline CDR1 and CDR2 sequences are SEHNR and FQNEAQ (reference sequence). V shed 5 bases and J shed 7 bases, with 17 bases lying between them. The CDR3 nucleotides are TGTGCCAGCAGCAACTTAACGGGGGGCACTGGCTACACCTTC. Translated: CASSNLTGGTGYTF.

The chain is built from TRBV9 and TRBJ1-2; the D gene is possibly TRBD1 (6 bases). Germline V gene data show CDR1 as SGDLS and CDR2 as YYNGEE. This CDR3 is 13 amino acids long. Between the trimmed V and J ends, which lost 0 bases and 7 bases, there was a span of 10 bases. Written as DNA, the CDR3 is TGTGCCAGCAGCGTAGCCGGGGGCAGTGGCTACACCTTC. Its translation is CASSVAGGSGYTF.

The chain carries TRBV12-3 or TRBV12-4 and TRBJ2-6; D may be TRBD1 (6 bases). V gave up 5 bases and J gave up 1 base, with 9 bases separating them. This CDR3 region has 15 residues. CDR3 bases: TGTGCCAGCAGTCTGGGGACATCTGGGGCCAACGTCCTGACTTTC. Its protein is CASSLGTSGANVLTF.

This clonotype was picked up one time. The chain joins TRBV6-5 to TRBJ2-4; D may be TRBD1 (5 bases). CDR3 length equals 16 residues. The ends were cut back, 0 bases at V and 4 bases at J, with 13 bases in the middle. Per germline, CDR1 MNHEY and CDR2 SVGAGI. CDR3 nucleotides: TGTGCCAGCAGTTACTCGGCAGGGAAGTTTAAAAACATTCAGTACTTC. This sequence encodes CASSYSAGKFKNIQYF.

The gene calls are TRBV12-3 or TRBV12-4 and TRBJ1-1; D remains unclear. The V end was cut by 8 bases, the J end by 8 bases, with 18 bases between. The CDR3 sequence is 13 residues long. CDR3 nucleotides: TGTGCCAGCGAAAGGACGGAGCGCTTGGAAGCTTTCTTT. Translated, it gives CASERTERLEAFF.

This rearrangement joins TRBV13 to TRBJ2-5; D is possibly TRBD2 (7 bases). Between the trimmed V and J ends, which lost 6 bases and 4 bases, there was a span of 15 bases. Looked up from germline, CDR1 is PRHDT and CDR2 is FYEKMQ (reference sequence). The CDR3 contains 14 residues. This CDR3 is CASSGLGGRETQYF. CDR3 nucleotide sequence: TGTGCCAGCAGTGGACTAGGGGGACGAGAGACCCAGTACTTC.

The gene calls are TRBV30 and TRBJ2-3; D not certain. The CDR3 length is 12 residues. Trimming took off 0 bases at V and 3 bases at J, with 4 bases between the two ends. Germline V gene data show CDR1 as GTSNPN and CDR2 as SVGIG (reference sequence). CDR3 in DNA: TGTGCCTGGAGTGTAGTGACAGATACGCAGTATTTT. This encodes CAWSVVTDTQYF.